This record concerns one T cell receptor (beta chain) sequence. The antigen remains unidentified. The assay was immunoSEQ multiplex PCR, and TCRdb's table has in-frame clones only and misses some. The sample has around 33,000 clones, over 65% seen once; the top ten hold roughly 30%. This entry belongs to a study of STAT3 mutations in large granular lymphocyte leukemia. Looking at the study overall: Among longitudinally sequenced T-LGLL patients, roughly half had canonical activating STAT3 mutations detected. Study-level findings and limits: Samples missed the first appearance of the clone. All newly emerging clones after therapy were STAT3 wild type. Every T-cell large granular lymphocyte leukemia patient had at least one immunodominant TCR beta clonotype. In some patients, a small highly pathogenic clone possibly went undetected.

V was pared by 2 bases and J by 0 bases, with 4 bases of the junction left unmatched. This CDR3 comprises 15 residues. The germline CDR1 and CDR2 sequences are SGHTA and FQGNSA. This sequence originates from a woman between 50 and 59 years old with T-cell large granular lymphocyte leukemia. Some clones in this sample may be carry-over from other donors' samples. J is TRBJ2-7 and V is TRBV7-2; 7 nucleotides line up with TRBD2. The sample comprised peripheral blood mononuclear cells. CDR3 loop: CASSLLAGHSYEQYF. In DNA, the CDR3 is TGTGCCAGCAGCTTATTAGCGGGCCACTCCTACGAGCAGTACTTC.